Shown below are 21 T cell receptor beta chains from a single sample sequenced in a study of blood T cell repertoires in COVID-19. Profiled with immunoSEQ multiplex PCR; TCRdb holds only in-frame clones, not every one. The data hold some 400,000 clones, with 85% to 90% observed a single time. The sample consisted of peripheral blood. The receptors here all came from a man between 18 and 29 years old with active or convalescent COVID-19.

The V gene is TRBV27, the J gene TRBJ2-7; D possibly corresponds to TRBD2 (6 bases). CDR1 and CDR2 (germline): MNHEY, SMNVEV (reference sequence). CDR3 length: 13 amino acids. Trimming shortened V by 8 bases and J by 2 bases, and 13 bases separated the two germline ends. CDR3 sequence reads: CASRWAGTYEQYF. DNA for the CDR3: TGTGCCAGCCGGTGGGCGGGGACCTACGAGCAGTACTTC.

The chain combines TRBV18 with TRBJ2-1; perhaps TRBD2 as D (6 bases). Germline V CDR1 and CDR2: KGHSH, LQKENI. This CDR3 spans 19 amino acids. The V and J ends lost 0 bases and 0 bases respectively, with 18 bases between them. The CDR3 nucleotides read TGTGCCAGCTCACCACCGGAGCGGGTAGTGAACAGCTCCTACAATGAGCAGTTCTTC. It translates to CASSPPERVVNSSYNEQFF.

The chain uses TRBV14 and TRBJ1-2, with 7 bases identical to TRBD1. V shed 1 base, J shed 6 bases, and the junction held 5 bases outside the gene matches. The CDR3 spans 14 residues. Germline assignment: CDR1 SGHDN and CDR2 FVKESK. CDR3 in DNA: TGTGCCAGCAGCCAAGTGGAGACAGGGCATGGCTACACCTTC. It specifies CASSQVETGHGYTF.

This sequence joins TRBV7-9 and TRBJ2-5; TRBD2 matches 8 bases. CDR1 is SEHNR, CDR2 FQNEAQ, per germline (reference sequence). The V and J ends lost 5 bases and 4 bases, in that order; junction bases with no gene match: 9. CDR3 length: 15 residues. The DNA for the CDR3 is TGTGCCAGCAGCGACCATGTAGCGGGGCGAGAGACCCAGTACTTC. Its protein is CASSDHVAGRETQYF.

The chain has TRBV11-2 and TRBJ2-2, with no clear D. The ends were cut back, 6 bases at V and 2 bases at J, with 10 bases in the middle. This CDR3 has 14 residues. Germline CDR1 SGHAT, CDR2 FQNNGV. The CDR3 spells CASRRLTNTGELFF. The DNA of the CDR3 is TGTGCCAGCAGACGCCTGACAAACACCGGGGAGCTGTTTTTT.

This clone was recorded a few times. The chain recombines TRBV28 with TRBJ2-1; D is perhaps TRBD1 (6 bases). V was trimmed by 2 bases and J by 6 bases, leaving 14 bases between them. The CDR3 has 15 residues. CDR1 MDHEN and CDR2 SYDVKM come from the germline V gene. CDR3 protein: CASSLHPPGVNEQFF. The DNA for the CDR3 is TGTGCCAGCAGTTTACACCCTCCAGGGGTCAATGAGCAGTTCTTC.

The chain couples TRBV3-1 (or the pseudogene TRBV3-2) to TRBJ2-1, with 9 bases lining up with TRBD2. The germline gives CDR1 LGHDT, CDR2 YNNKEL (reference sequence). The trim removed 2 bases at V and 4 bases at J, leaving 3 bases unmatched. There are 15 residues in the CDR3. CDR3 amino acids: CASSQQTSGYNEQFF. Written as DNA, the CDR3 is TGTGCCAGCAGCCAACAGACTAGCGGTTACAATGAGCAGTTCTTC.

This chain uses TRBV6-5 with TRBJ2-1, with 14 bases lining up with TRBD2. V shed 7 bases and J 9 bases; nucleotides not matched to a gene: 8. Looked up from germline, CDR1 is MNHEY and CDR2 is SVGAGI. The length of the CDR3 is 15 residues. The CDR3 coding sequence is TGTGCCAGCAAGCCGGGACTAGCGGGAGAGATTGAGCAGTTCTTC. This translates into CASKPGLAGEIEQFF.

The rearrangement joins TRBV7-3 to TRBJ2-3; perhaps TRBD2 as D (7 bases). Germline CDR1 SGHTA, CDR2 FQGTGA. This CDR3 region has 14 residues. The V gene lost 3 bases and the J gene lost 4 bases, with 11 bases spanning the gap. The CDR3 here is CASSLGGPSDTQYF. In nucleotides, the CDR3 is TGTGCCAGCAGCTTGGGGGGGCCATCAGATACGCAGTATTTT.

This rearrangement joins TRBV7-2 to TRBJ1-2, with 9 nucleotides matching TRBD1. Germline assignment: CDR1 SGHTA and CDR2 FQGNSA. V lost 8 bases and J lost 5; bases outside the gene matches: 6. The CDR3 consists of 13 residues. The CDR3 bases are TGTGCCAGCGAACCCGGGACAGGGTATGGCTACACCTTC. Residues: CASEPGTGYGYTF.

This sequence joins TRBV10-1 and TRBJ2-3; D is perhaps TRBD2 (6 bases). The ends were cut back, 8 bases at V and 6 bases at J, with 21 bases in the middle. This CDR3 region has 15 residues. Germline V gene data show CDR1 as WNHNN and CDR2 as SYGVQD (reference sequence). CDR3 in DNA: TGCGCCAGCGGAGACCGGGACGGGGGAACGGATACGCAGTATTTT. Its protein product is CASGDRDGGTDTQYF.

The CDR3 DNA reads as TGTGCCAGCAGCTCACAAACAGGGATTTACGAGCAGTACTTC. It specifies CASSSQTGIYEQYF. This sequence joins TRBV11-2 and TRBJ2-7, with a tentative D call TRBD1 (6 bases). The CDR3 contains 14 residues. Germline CDR1 SGHAT, CDR2 FQNNGV. V was cut by 4 bases and J by 4 bases, with 14 bases left in between. The full variable domain, with the rest looked up from reference TRBV11-2 and TRBJ2-7, is EAGVAQSPRYKIIEKRQSVAFWCNPISGHATLYWYQQILGQGPKLLIQFQNNGVVDDSQLPKDRFSAERLKGVDSTLKIQPAKLEDSAVYLCASSSQTGIYEQYFGPGTRLTVT.

A single count supports this clone. The chain carries TRBV4-1 and TRBJ1-1; D possibly corresponds to TRBD1 (6 bases). Germline lookup yields CDR1 MGHRA and CDR2 YSYEKL. Deletions cut 0 bases from V and 5 bases from J, with 16 bases between. This CDR3 contains 16 residues. DNA of the CDR3: TGCGCCAGCAGCCAAGATCACGGGAGGGGGTGGACTGAAGCTTTCTTT. Translated, it gives CASSQDHGRGWTEAFF.

The gene calls are TRBV29-1 and TRBJ1-5, with D possibly matching TRBD1 (6 bases). The V end lost 7 bases, the J end lost 6 bases, and 16 bases lay between the germline ends. Germline CDR1 SQVTM, CDR2 ANQGSEA. The CDR3 has 13 amino acids. CDR3: CSGQQGRGQPQHF. The CDR3 DNA reads as TGCAGCGGTCAACAGGGTCGAGGTCAGCCCCAGCATTTT.

This chain links TRBV24-1 with TRBJ1-5, with D perhaps matching TRBD1 (5 bases). V lost 4 bases, J lost 6 bases, and 9 bases lay in between. In germline, CDR1 is KGHDR, CDR2 SFDVKD. This CDR3 comprises 13 residues. CDR3 in DNA: TGTGCCACCAGTGACAACAGGCTTCAGCCCCAGCATTTT. This codes for CATSDNRLQPQHF.

The chain joins TRBV7-2 to TRBJ1-1, with 7 bases identical to TRBD1. Germline V gene sequence: CDR1 SGHTA, CDR2 FQGNSA. Trimming at V came to 3 bases and at J to 10 bases, leaving 8 bases not matched to a gene. CDR3 size: 13 residues. CDR3 in amino acids: CASSLRQGGAAFF. DNA of the CDR3: TGTGCCAGCAGCTTGAGACAGGGAGGAGCAGCTTTCTTT. Full variable domain (remainder filled in from reference TRBV7-2 and TRBJ1-1): GAGVSQSPSNKVTEKGKDVELRCDPISGHTALYWYRQSLGQGLEFLIYFQGNSAPDKSGLPSDRFSAERTGGSVSTLTIQRTQQEDSAVYLCASSLRQGGAAFFGQGTRLTVV.

This chain links TRBV5-4 with TRBJ1-2, with D maybe TRBD1 (6 bases). The V end was cut by 4 bases, the J end by 5 bases, with 15 bases between. This CDR3 region has 14 residues. Germline lookup yields CDR1 SGHNT and CDR2 YYREEE (reference sequence). The CDR3 is CASSPGPGAYGYTF. The DNA for the CDR3 is TGTGCCAGCAGCCCGGGGCCAGGGGCGTATGGCTACACCTTC.

The chain carries TRBV7-2 and TRBJ2-7; D is perhaps TRBD2 (6 bases). Germline V gene lookup returns CDR1 SGHTA and CDR2 FQGNSA. The CDR3 is 15 residues long. Trimming took off 4 bases at V and 6 bases at J, with 19 bases between the two ends. The CDR3 spells CASSWRGGSGVEQYF. CDR3 DNA: TGTGCCAGCAGCTGGCGGGGCGGCAGTGGGGTCGAGCAGTACTTC.

The V and J genes are TRBV27 and TRBJ1-5, with D perhaps matching TRBD1 (6 bases). CDR3 length: 15 residues. CDR1 is MNHEY and CDR2 is SMNVEV in the germline V gene (reference sequence). Deletions cut 2 bases from V and 2 bases from J, with 10 bases between. CDR3 amino acids: CASSLGGGGNQPQHF. The CDR3 nucleotides read TGTGCCAGCAGTTTAGGGGGCGGAGGCAATCAGCCCCAGCATTTT.

The chain recombines TRBV12-5 with TRBJ1-4; 8 bases map to TRBD1. CDR3 length: 19 amino acids. Germline CDR1 LGHNT, CDR2 FRNRAP. V lost 1 base, J lost 2 bases, and 12 bases stayed unmatched. CDR3 sequence reads: CASGLASGQGRATNEKLFF. CDR3 coding DNA: TGTGCTAGTGGTTTGGCCAGCGGACAGGGTAGGGCGACTAATGAAAAACTGTTTTTT.

V gene TRBV27 combines with J gene TRBJ2-7; TRBD1 matches at 12 bases. Germline values: CDR1 MNHEY, CDR2 SMNVEV (reference sequence). V lost 5 bases to trimming and J lost 6 bases; unmatched junction nucleotides: 5. CDR3 length: 14 amino acids. Here the CDR3 reads CASSRPGQGAEQYF. The CDR3 nucleotides read TGTGCCAGCAGTAGGCCGGGACAGGGGGCCGAGCAGTACTTC.